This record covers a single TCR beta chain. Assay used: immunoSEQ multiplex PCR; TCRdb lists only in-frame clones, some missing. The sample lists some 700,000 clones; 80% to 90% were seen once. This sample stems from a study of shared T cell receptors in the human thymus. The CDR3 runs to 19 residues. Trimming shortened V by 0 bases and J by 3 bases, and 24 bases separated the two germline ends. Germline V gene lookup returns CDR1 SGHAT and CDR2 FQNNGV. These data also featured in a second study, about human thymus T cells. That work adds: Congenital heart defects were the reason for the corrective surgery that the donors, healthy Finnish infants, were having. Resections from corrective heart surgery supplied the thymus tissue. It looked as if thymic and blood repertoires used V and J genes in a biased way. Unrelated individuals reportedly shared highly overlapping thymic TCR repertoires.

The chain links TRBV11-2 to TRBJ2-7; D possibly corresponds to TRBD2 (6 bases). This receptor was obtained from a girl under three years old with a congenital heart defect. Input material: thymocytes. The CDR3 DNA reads TGTGCCAGCAGCTTAGATAGGCGGGGCAGGGATGGTGGCAGCTACGAGCAGTACTTC. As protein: CASSLDRRGRDGGSYEQYF.